Presented here are 7 T cell receptor beta chains from one specimen sequenced in a study of blood T cell repertoires in COVID-19. TCRdb keeps only in-frame clones here, not all; method: immunoSEQ multiplex PCR. Among about 300,000 clones, 70% to 90% were seen once, and the ten largest hold approximately 6%. The source material was PBMCs or T cells enriched from blood (not recorded which). All receptors come from a woman in her twenties or thirties who had recovered from COVID-19.

The chain has TRBV2 and TRBJ1-1, with TRBD1 matching 9 bases. V was pared by 7 bases and J by 11 bases, with 11 bases of the junction left unmatched. The CDR3 totals 13 residues. Germline V gene sequence: CDR1 SNHLY, CDR2 FYNNEI. The CDR3 loop is CASIQQGARDAFF. In DNA form, the CDR3 reads TGTGCCAGCATCCAACAGGGGGCGCGGGATGCTTTCTTT. The variable domain in full, completed from reference TRBV2 and TRBJ1-1, reads EPEVTQTPSHQVTQMGQEVILRCVPISNHLYFYWYRQILGQKVEFLVSFYNNEISEKSEIFDDQFSVERPDGSNFTLKIRSTKLEDSAMYFCASIQQGARDAFFGQGTRLTVV.

J is TRBJ2-1 and V is TRBV6-5; D is perhaps TRBD1 (5 bases). The V end lost 0 bases, the J end lost 6 bases, and 9 bases lay between the germline ends. The CDR3 length is 14 residues. The germline gives CDR1 MNHEY, CDR2 SVGAGI. The CDR3 DNA is TGTGCCAGCAGTTACTCGCAGGGTGGCAATGAGCAGTTCTTC. Translated: CASSYSQGGNEQFF.

Note on this clone: A junction end diverges from the germline sequence, so it may reflect a read error. The V gene is TRBV30, the J gene TRBJ2-7; 7 bases are a match to TRBD2. The CDR3 consists of 11 residues. CDR1 and CDR2 (germline): GTSNPN, SVGIG (reference sequence). CDR3 bases: TGTGCCTGGAGTGTTCTTGTCTCCGGGGGGTTC. Its translation is CAWSVLVSGGF. Full variable domain (outside the CDR3, taken from reference TRBV30 and TRBJ2-7): SQTIHQWPATLVQPVGSPLSLECTVEGTSNPNLYWYRQAAGRGLQLLFYSVGIGQISSEVPQNLSASRPQDRQFILSSKKLLLSDSGFYLCAWSVLVSGGFGPGTRLTVT.

V usage is TRBV29-1 and J usage is TRBJ2-1; D possibly corresponds to TRBD2 (5 bases). V was shortened by 4 bases and J by 10 bases, with 8 bases between the two germline ends. There are 10 residues in the CDR3. Germline V gives CDR1 SQVTM, CDR2 ANQGSEA. The CDR3 sequence is CSVVRGEQFF. CDR3 nucleotides: TGCAGCGTTGTACGCGGGGAGCAGTTCTTC.

The CDR3 loop is CASSGHLGTGFYGYTF. CDR3 nucleotide sequence: TGTGCCAGTAGTGGACACCTTGGGACAGGATTCTATGGCTACACCTTC. V usage is TRBV19 and J usage is TRBJ1-2, with TRBD1 matching over 8 bases. The CDR3 extends over 16 amino acids. The J segment lost 4 bases and the V segment lost 5 bases, leaving 12 bases of the junction unmatched. CDR1 and CDR2 from the germline V gene are LNHDA and SQIVND (reference sequence).

V gene TRBV29-1 combines with J gene TRBJ2-7; 8 bases line up with TRBD1. This CDR3 spans 12 amino acids. With 5 bases clipped from V and 6 bases from J, the junction kept 6 bases outside the gene matches. Germline CDR1 and CDR2: SQVTM and ANQGSEA. CDR3 bases: TGCAGCGTTCTGGACAGGGCCGGCGAGCAGTACTTC. Protein product: CSVLDRAGEQYF.

The rearrangement joins TRBV30 to TRBJ1-1; 8 bases match TRBD1. CDR1 is GTSNPN, CDR2 SVGIG, per germline (reference sequence). The V segment lost 3 bases and the J segment 10 bases; nucleotides outside the gene matches: 13. CDR3 length: 14 amino acids. The CDR3 reads CAWREQTGVLSAFF. The CDR3 DNA is TGTGCCTGGAGGGAACAGACAGGGGTCTTGTCAGCTTTCTTT.